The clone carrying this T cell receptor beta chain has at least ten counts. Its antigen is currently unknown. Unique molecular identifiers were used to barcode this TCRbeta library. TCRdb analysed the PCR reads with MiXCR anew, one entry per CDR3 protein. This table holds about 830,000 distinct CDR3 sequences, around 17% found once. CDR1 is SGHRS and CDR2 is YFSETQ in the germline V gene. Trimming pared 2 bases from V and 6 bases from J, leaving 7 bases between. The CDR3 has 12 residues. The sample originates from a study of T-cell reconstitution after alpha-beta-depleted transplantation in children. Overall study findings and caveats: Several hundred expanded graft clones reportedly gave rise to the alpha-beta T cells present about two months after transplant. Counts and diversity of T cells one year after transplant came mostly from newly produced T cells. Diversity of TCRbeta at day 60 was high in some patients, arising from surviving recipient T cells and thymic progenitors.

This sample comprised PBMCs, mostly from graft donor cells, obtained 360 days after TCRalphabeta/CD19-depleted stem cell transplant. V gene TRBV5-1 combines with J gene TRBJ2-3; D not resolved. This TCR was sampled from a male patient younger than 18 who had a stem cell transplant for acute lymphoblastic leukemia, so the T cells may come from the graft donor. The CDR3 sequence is CASSLGVDTQYF. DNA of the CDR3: TGCGCCAGCAGCTTAGGAGTGGATACGCAGTATTTT.